Below are 4 T cell receptor beta chains sequenced from a single sample in a study of blood T cell repertoires in COVID-19 (dated by TCRdb to between 2020 and 2021). Receptor amplification or capture employed the immunoSEQ multiplex PCR assay. TCRdb holds this immuneACCESS table with in-frame rearrangements only. Some clones are missing; in checked studies, unresolved V genes explain under half, and the rest has no known cause. The table for this sample lists more than 95,000 clones; roughly nine tenths of them were counted only once. 5% to 6.5% of the sample rests with the top ten. Sequenced sample: peripheral blood. These receptors were collected from a human donor in a cohort sampled during active COVID-19.

The rearrangement uses TRBV5-1 and TRBJ1-4; D unclear. The germline V gene encodes CDR1 SGHRS and CDR2 YFSETQ. Trimming cost V 4 bases and J 0 bases, with 7 bases left between them. The CDR3 loop spans 14 amino acids. CDR3 protein: CASSQVATNEKLFF. The CDR3 bases are TGCGCCAGCAGCCAGGTAGCAACTAATGAAAAACTGTTTTTT.

This chain connects TRBV7-9 to TRBJ2-3; 11 bases fit TRBD1. There are 18 residues in the CDR3. Germline assignment: CDR1 SEHNR and CDR2 FQNEAQ (reference sequence). V trimming: 4 bases; J trimming: 3 bases; junction bases outside the gene matches: 12. The CDR3 region has the DNA TGTGCCAGCAGCTCCAGTCTCCCGGGGACAGGGGGGACAGATACGCAGTATTTT. Its protein is CASSSSLPGTGGTDTQYF.

The rearrangement joins TRBV3-1 (or the pseudogene TRBV3-2) to TRBJ1-1; D not certain. V lost 4 bases and J lost 4, with 16 bases in between. CDR3 length: 15 residues. Germline lookup yields CDR1 LGHDT and CDR2 YNNKEL (reference sequence). The CDR3 loop is CASSPFRDQSTEAFF. DNA of the CDR3: TGTGCCAGCAGCCCCTTCCGGGATCAGAGCACTGAAGCTTTCTTT.

V usage is TRBV11-2 and J usage is TRBJ2-4; TRBD2 is a possible D gene (6 bases). CDR1 SGHAT and CDR2 FQNNGV come from the germline V gene. The CDR3 has 15 amino acids. V dropped 0 bases and J dropped 6 bases, with 12 bases sitting between them. The CDR3: CASSLESGRGNIQYF. The CDR3 DNA sequence: TGTGCCAGCAGCTTAGAAAGCGGGCGGGGAAACATTCAGTACTTC.